This TCR beta chain was captured by sequencing in a study of T cell responses to AZD1222 COVID-19 vaccine. The CDR3 contains 12 residues. Germline loops: CDR1 SEHNR, CDR2 FQNEAQ (reference sequence). V shed 5 bases and J shed 9 bases, with 11 bases lying between them. Libraries were prepared by immunoSEQ multiplex PCR; TCRdb keeps only in-frame clonotypes and omits some of them. The table records some 110,000 clones, around 87% of them present only once. The specimen was peripheral blood, collected on day 0 of AZD1222 vaccination. This TCR was sampled from an adult in good health. The rearrangement links TRBV7-9 to TRBJ2-1; perhaps TRBD1 as D (5 bases). This CDR3 reads CASSPGYVEQFF. As DNA, the CDR3 is TGTGCCAGCAGCCCAGGGTACGTTGAGCAGTTCTTC.